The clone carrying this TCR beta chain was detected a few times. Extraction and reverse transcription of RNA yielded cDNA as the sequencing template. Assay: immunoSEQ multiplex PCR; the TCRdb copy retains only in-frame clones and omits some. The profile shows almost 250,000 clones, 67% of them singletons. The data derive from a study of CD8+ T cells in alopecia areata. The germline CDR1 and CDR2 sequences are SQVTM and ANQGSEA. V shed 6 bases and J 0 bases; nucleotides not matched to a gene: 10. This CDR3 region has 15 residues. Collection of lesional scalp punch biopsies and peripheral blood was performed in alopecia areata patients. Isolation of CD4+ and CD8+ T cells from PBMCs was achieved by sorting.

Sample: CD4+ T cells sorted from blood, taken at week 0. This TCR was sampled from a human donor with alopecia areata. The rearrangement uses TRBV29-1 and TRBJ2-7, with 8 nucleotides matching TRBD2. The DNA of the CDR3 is TGCAGCGTATCCTCTTACGGGGGGGACTCCTACGAGCAGTACTTC. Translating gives CSVSSYGGDSYEQYF.